This TCR beta chain was captured by sequencing in a study of cytomegalovirus exposure and HLA in healthy donors. Germline assignment: CDR1 MNHEY and CDR2 SMNVEV (reference sequence). The CDR3 runs 14 residues. V gave up 4 bases and J gave up 9 bases; unmatched junction bases: 10. The PCR made use of 60 Vbeta and 13 Jbeta primers. How the authors handled the data: A later analysis tallied some 84 million unique TCR beta chains, 8.5 million to 11 million of them shared. Only in-frame clones appear in the TCRdb table, and some are missing; sequencing was by immunoSEQ multiplex PCR. V and J calls plus clone size are reproduced from that table; the DNA served to infer D and trimming. In total, the table holds some 42,000 clones.

The chain combines TRBV27 with TRBJ2-7; TRBD1 matches at 9 bases. This receptor was taken from a man aged 25-45 years in good health and CMV-seronegative. The sequenced material came from PBMCs. The CDR3: CASSSLGTGIWQYF. For the CDR3, the DNA is TGTGCCAGCAGTTCTCTTGGGACAGGGATATGGCAGTACTTC.